This passage covers 28 T cell receptor beta chains from one sample sequenced in a study of blood T cells in healthy people across ages. A second about 7 to 11 cycle PCR used barcoded and J-beta primers. TCRdb re-called the 5' RACE reads through MiXCR, storing one row per CDR3 protein. The sample has 950,000 to 1,200,000 distinct CDR3 sequences, around two fifths seen once; the top ten hold about 12%. The sequenced sample was blood. The receptors stem from a man aged 18 to 35 in good health.

This chain links TRBV20-1 with TRBJ2-1; 8 positions match TRBD1. The J call may be mistaken, given a closer DNA end match to TRBJ2-7. The CDR3 length is 17 residues. The V gene's germline CDR1 is DFQATT and CDR2 SNEGSKA (reference sequence). Here the CDR3 DNA reads TGCAGTGCTAGTGGGTCACACAGGGGGTCATCCTACAATGAGCAGTACTTC. This sequence encodes CSASGSHRGSSYNEQYF.

This chain joins TRBV4-1 and TRBJ2-1, with 9 bases fitting TRBD2. The germline gives CDR1 MGHRA, CDR2 YSYEKL. The CDR3 runs 17 residues. V was pared by 3 bases and J by 5 bases, with 11 bases of the junction left unmatched. The CDR3 region has the DNA TGCGCCAGCAGCCAGTGCAATGAGACTAGCGGTAACAATGAGCAGTTCTTC. This gives the protein CASSQCNETSGNNEQFF.

The chain links TRBV5-5 to TRBJ2-3; no reliable D call. CDR3 size: 13 residues. From germline, CDR1 is SGHKS and CDR2 YYEKEE (reference sequence). Trimming removed 0 bases from V and 11 bases from J, with 13 bases in between. Here the CDR3 reads CASSLDLPHRQYF. CDR3 coding DNA: TGTGCCAGCAGCTTGGATCTTCCCCACCGGCAGTATTTT.

The chain joins TRBV10-3 to TRBJ2-2; no reliable D call. V was cut by 2 bases and J by 1 base, with 5 bases left in between. The CDR3 covers 14 residues. Per the germline V gene, CDR1 is ENHRY and CDR2 is SYGVKD. In DNA, the CDR3 is TGTGCCATCAGTGAGGGCGGGAACACCGGGGAGCTGTTTTTT. Its protein is CAISEGGNTGELFF.

V usage is TRBV20-1 and J usage is TRBJ2-7; a weak D match, TRBD1 (5 bases). CDR3 length: 12 residues. Germline CDR1 DFQATT, CDR2 SNEGSKA (reference sequence). V was pared by 1 base and J by 4 bases, with 8 bases between. The CDR3 DNA is TGCAGTGCTAGAGGGACAACTTACGAGCAGTACTTC. The encoded protein is CSARGTTYEQYF.

The rearrangement uses TRBV5-6 and TRBJ1-1; TRBD1 matches at 7 bases. The J segment lost 2 bases and the V segment lost 4 bases, leaving 8 bases of the junction unmatched. From germline, CDR1 is SGHDT and CDR2 YYEEEE. The CDR3 spans 15 residues. CDR3 region: CASSTTGTDNTEAFF. The CDR3 nucleotides read TGTGCCAGCAGCACGACCGGGACAGATAACACTGAAGCTTTCTTT.

This clonotype was detected a few times. V and J are TRBV29-1 and TRBJ2-3; no reliable D call. Between the trimmed V and J ends, which lost 1 base and 2 bases, there was a span of 16 bases. This CDR3 comprises 16 residues. Germline V CDR1 and CDR2: SQVTM, ANQGSEA. CDR3 amino acids: CSVEVVKPLHTDTQYF. CDR3 nucleotide sequence: TGCAGCGTTGAAGTTGTCAAGCCCCTCCACACAGATACGCAGTATTTT.

The count of this clonotype is one. The rearrangement links TRBV5-1 to TRBJ2-2; TRBD2 might be the D (5 bases). The germline V gene has CDR1 SGHRS and CDR2 YFSETQ. The CDR3 sequence is 16 residues long. The ends were cut back, 4 bases at V and 1 base at J, with 14 bases in the middle. The CDR3 is CASSVRGGGNTGELFF. DNA of the CDR3: TGCGCCAGCAGCGTTCGAGGTGGAGGGAACACCGGGGAGCTGTTTTTT.

V and J are TRBV5-1 and TRBJ1-2; the D gene is possibly TRBD1 (6 bases). The germline gives CDR1 SGHRS, CDR2 YFSETQ. The germline V and J ends were trimmed by 7 bases and 0 bases, with 19 bases remaining between them. The CDR3 totals 16 residues. The CDR3 spells CASALPRQVPNYGYTF. The CDR3 DNA is TGCGCCAGCGCCCTCCCTAGACAGGTTCCTAACTATGGCTACACCTTC.

The chain links TRBV6-2 or TRBV6-3 to TRBJ2-1; 7 nucleotides agree with TRBD1. The V gene end was trimmed by 8 bases and the J gene end by 8 bases; junction bases not matched to a gene: 3. The CDR3 length is 11 residues. Germline V gene lookup returns CDR1 MNHEY and CDR2 SVGEGT. The CDR3 coding sequence is TGTGCCAGCGGGGACAGCTATGAGCAGTTCTTC. As protein: CASGDSYEQFF.

This clonotype was seen just once. The V call is TRBV7-2, the J call TRBJ1-1; D may be TRBD1 (6 bases). This CDR3 spans 14 amino acids. The V and J ends lost 5 bases and 11 bases respectively, with 21 bases between them. The germline V gene encodes CDR1 SGHTA and CDR2 FQGNSA. The CDR3 DNA follows: TGTGCCAGCAGCAACTCTGGGACACCCCAAAGGGCTTTCTTT. Translated, it gives CASSNSGTPQRAFF.

This clonotype was seen only a few times. The V and J genes are TRBV4-3 and TRBJ2-5; D call uncertain. V was trimmed by 0 bases and J by 2 bases, leaving 13 bases between them. This CDR3 is built from 16 residues. Germline CDR1 reads LGHNA; CDR2 reads YSLEER. The CDR3 bases are TGCGCCAGCAGCCAAGAGGTGGGGTTCACTCAAGAGACCCAGTACTTC. Protein sequence: CASSQEVGFTQETQYF.

This clonotype was counted between two and nine times. The V gene is TRBV25-1, the J gene TRBJ2-1; D call uncertain. The CDR3 extends over 15 amino acids. CDR1 and CDR2 from the germline V gene are MGHDK and SYGVNS. V was shortened by 1 base and J by 0 bases, with 7 bases between the two germline ends. CDR3 residues: CASSESPSSYNEQFF. The CDR3 DNA reads as TGTGCCAGCAGTGAATCCCCAAGCTCCTACAATGAGCAGTTCTTC.

In its sample, this clonotype was seen a few times. The CDR3 DNA is TGTGCCAGCAGTGAACAGGGGACCATGAACACTGAAGCTTTCTTT. Amino acids: CASSEQGTMNTEAFF. The V and J genes are TRBV6-1 and TRBJ1-1; TRBD1 is a possible D gene (6 bases). CDR1 and CDR2 from the germline V gene are MNHNS and SASEGT. Trimming cost V 2 bases and J 0 bases, with 10 bases left between them. The CDR3 is 15 amino acids.

This rearrangement joins TRBV30 to TRBJ2-1; D is possibly TRBD1 or TRBD2 (6 bases each). V was shortened by 3 bases and J by 9 bases, with 18 bases between the two germline ends. The germline V gene encodes CDR1 GTSNPN and CDR2 SVGIG (reference sequence). This CDR3 contains 14 residues. The CDR3, as DNA: TGTGCCTGGAGGGGCCTCCAGGGGAGGAGTGAGCAGTTCTTC. Its translation: CAWRGLQGRSEQFF.

Only one count was recorded for this clonotype. The chain carries TRBV20-1 and TRBJ2-3; 7 bases match TRBD2. After removal of 6 bases from V and 4 bases from J, the junction contained 13 bases not matched to a gene. There are 15 residues in the CDR3. Germline CDR1 is DFQATT and CDR2 is SNEGSKA (reference sequence). Here the CDR3 reads CSAPEMASGADTQYF. The DNA for the CDR3 is TGCAGTGCCCCCGAGATGGCTAGCGGAGCAGATACGCAGTATTTT.

The rearrangement uses TRBV21-1 and TRBJ1-5; the table gives TRBD1 as D, unverified against the DNA. TRBV21-1 is annotated as a pseudogene. CDR3 length: 17 residues. The CDR3 here is CASSVPPDRDSNQPQHF. DNA for the CDR3: TGTGCCAGCAGCGTACCTCCTGACAGGGATAGCAATCAGCCCCAGCATTTT.

This clonotype was found a few times. The rearrangement uses TRBV19 and TRBJ2-5; D gene uncertain. This CDR3 has 12 residues. Germline V gene lookup returns CDR1 LNHDA and CDR2 SQIVND (reference sequence). Trimming pared 7 bases from V and 5 bases from J, leaving 11 bases between. The CDR3 nucleotides read TGTGCCAGTACGGATTTCTCGGAGACCCAGTACTTC. Protein product: CASTDFSETQYF.

This clonotype is a singleton in its sample. The rearrangement links TRBV6-2 or TRBV6-3 to TRBJ2-1; D is perhaps TRBD2 (6 bases). The CDR3 runs 16 residues. V was cut by 5 bases and J by 1 base, with 15 bases left in between. Germline CDR1 reads MNHEY; CDR2 reads SVGEGT. CDR3 protein: CASSTRVGTSYNEQFF. In nucleotides, the CDR3 is TGTGCCAGCAGTACCCGGGTGGGGACTTCCTACAATGAGCAGTTCTTC.

This clonotype showed up just a few times. The J gene is TRBJ2-5, the V gene TRBV6-5; TRBD1 aligns across 8 bases. The junction had 13 bases not matched to a gene; V was cut back by 4 bases and J by 3 bases. The CDR3 covers 17 residues. Germline V CDR1 and CDR2: MNHEY, SVGAGI. The CDR3 loop is CASSFSPGQAVKETQYF. In DNA, the CDR3 is TGTGCCAGCAGTTTTTCCCCGGGACAGGCCGTTAAAGAGACCCAGTACTTC.

This clonotype came up a few times. The chain is built from TRBV12-3 or TRBV12-4 and TRBJ1-1, with 7 positions matching TRBD1. The CDR3 length is 15 residues. Germline trimming cut 6 bases from V and 0 bases from J; bases unmatched to any gene: 7. The CDR3, as DNA: TGTGCCAGCAGCCACGACAGGGTAATGAACACTGAAGCTTTCTTT. This translates into CASSHDRVMNTEAFF.

This clonotype appeared a few times. CDR3 DNA sequence: TGTGCCAGCAGGGTCTCTGGAAACACCATATATTTT. It translates to CASRVSGNTIYF. The V call is TRBV12-3 or TRBV12-4, the J call TRBJ1-3; no firm D call. The CDR3 totals 12 residues. The V end lost 6 bases, the J end lost 0 bases, and 3 bases lay between the germline ends.

This clonotype has a single count. At one end the junction does not follow the germline gene, possibly because of a read error. The chain recombines TRBV27 with TRBJ2-1; D is uncertain. The CDR3 length is 15 residues. The germline gives CDR1 MNHEY, CDR2 SMNVEV (reference sequence). The chain's CDR3 is CTSSPRIYSYNEQFF. The CDR3 bases are TGTACCAGCAGTCCTCGGATTTACTCCTACAATGAGCAGTTCTTC.

The CDR3 coding sequence is TGTGCCAGCAGCCCCGATTGGGACAGGGGCACTGAAGCTTTCTTT. Translated, it gives CASSPDWDRGTEAFF. This chain connects TRBV9 to TRBJ1-1; 10 bases are a match to TRBD1. The CDR3 runs 15 residues. V was pared by 4 bases and J by 4 bases, with 7 bases of the junction left unmatched. Germline V gives CDR1 SGDLS, CDR2 YYNGEE. Complete variable domain (other parts from reference TRBV9 and TRBJ1-1): DSGVTQTPKHLITATGQRVTLRCSPRSGDLSVYWYQQSLDQGLQFLIQYYNGEERAKGNILERFSAQQFPDLHSELNLSSLELGDSALYFCASSPDWDRGTEAFFGQGTRLTVV.

This clonotype turned up a few times. V is TRBV7-2 and J is TRBJ2-3; TRBD2 aligns across 10 bases. V shed 0 bases and J 6 bases; nucleotides not matched to a gene: 6. This CDR3 region has 16 residues. Germline CDR1 SGHTA, CDR2 FQGNSA. CDR3 in DNA: TGTGCCAGCAGCTTAGCGATTCTAGCGGGGGACGATACGCAGTATTTT. Translating it yields CASSLAILAGDDTQYF.

In regard to this clonotype: An end of the junction does not agree with germline; a read error may underlie this. The genes are TRBV2 and TRBJ2-7; a possible D gene is TRBD1 (6 bases). The germline CDR1 and CDR2 sequences are SNHLY and FYNNEI. The CDR3 loop spans 15 amino acids. The CDR3 coding sequence is TGTGCCAGCGGTGAAACACAGGGCTGGCCCTACGAGCAGTACTTC. Translated, it gives CASGETQGWPYEQYF.

A word on this clonotype: A much larger clone sits a single nucleotide away, making a read error possible. The chain carries TRBV10-3 and TRBJ2-3; no firm D call. V lost 2 bases and J 0 bases, leaving 9 bases between the germline ends. In germline, CDR1 is ENHRY, CDR2 SYGVKD. The CDR3 is 15 residues long. For the CDR3, the DNA is TGTGCCATCAGTGAGGCCAACGGTAGCACAGATACGCAGTATTTT. It codes for CAISEANGSTDTQYF.

The gene calls are TRBV29-1 and TRBJ1-1; tentative D call: TRBD1 (5 bases). Germline loops: CDR1 SQVTM, CDR2 ANQGSEA. The CDR3 spans 13 residues. Trimming stripped 6 bases from V and 0 bases from J, with 11 bases between. CDR3 sequence reads: CSVMTVLNTEAFF. CDR3 DNA sequence: TGCAGCGTGATGACAGTACTGAACACTGAAGCTTTCTTT.